One and the same sample provided the 27 T cell receptor beta chains below, sequenced in a study of cytomegalovirus exposure and HLA in healthy donors. Primers included in the PCR were 60 Vbeta and 13 Jbeta primers. Profiling relied on immunoSEQ multiplex PCR, and the TCRdb table lists in-frame clones only, not all of them. The profile shows fewer than 120,000 clones, around 87% of them singletons. The sample comprised PBMCs. These receptors all come from a man aged 35-49 years in good health and CMV-seronegative.

This clone was observed once. In DNA, the CDR3 is TGTGCCAGCAGTCCTCCGGGCGGGTTGTTTAATTCACCCCTCCACTTT. It is translated as CASSPPGGLFNSPLHF. The chain combines TRBV28 with TRBJ1-6; D is undetermined. The CDR3 sequence is 16 residues long. CDR1 and CDR2 (germline): MDHEN, SYDVKM. V lost 5 bases and J lost 6, with 17 bases in between.

The rearrangement links TRBV28 to TRBJ2-7; 7 nucleotides align to TRBD1. The CDR3 runs 15 residues. Germline lookup yields CDR1 MDHEN and CDR2 SYDVKM. V lost 5 bases to trimming and J lost 3 bases; unmatched junction nucleotides: 10. This chain's CDR3 is CASSLGSGGNYEQYF. CDR3 bases: TGTGCCAGCAGTCTAGGGTCAGGGGGTAACTACGAGCAGTACTTC.

The chain recombines TRBV30 with TRBJ2-1; D remains ambiguous. Germline V gene lookup returns CDR1 GTSNPN and CDR2 SVGIG (reference sequence). V dropped 3 bases and J dropped 0 bases, with 6 bases sitting between them. The CDR3 spans 13 residues. The CDR3 region has the DNA TGTGCCTGGAGACCCAGCTCCTACAATGAGCAGTTCTTC. Translation: CAWRPSSYNEQFF.

The sample holds many counts of this clone. The chain uses TRBV5-8 and TRBJ2-5, with 10 bases identical to TRBD2. Germline lookup yields CDR1 SGHTS and CDR2 YDEGEE. V shed 4 bases, J shed 9 bases, and the junction held 6 bases outside the gene matches. The CDR3 is made up of 13 amino acids. The CDR3, as DNA: TGTGCCAGCAGCCCTAGCGGGGGAAGGTCCCAGTACTTC. It yields the protein CASSPSGGRSQYF.

This chain connects TRBV28 to TRBJ2-7; 9 bases map to TRBD1. The CDR3 consists of 15 residues. The junction had 5 bases not matched to a gene; V was cut back by 5 bases and J by 0 bases. Germline values: CDR1 MDHEN, CDR2 SYDVKM. CDR3 in amino acids: CASSPRDRDSYEQYF. The CDR3 nucleotides are TGTGCCAGCAGTCCTAGGGACAGGGACTCCTACGAGCAGTACTTC.

The chain uses TRBV7-9 and TRBJ1-1, with 8 bases matching TRBD1. The CDR3 sequence is 12 residues long. Germline-derived CDR1 and CDR2 are SEHNR and FQNEAQ (reference sequence). V gave up 11 bases and J gave up 3 bases; unmatched junction bases: 5. DNA of the CDR3: TGTGCCTGCGGCAGGGGGCACACTGAAGCTTTCTTT. Translating gives CACGRGHTEAFF.

The gene calls are TRBV6-1 and TRBJ2-7; tentative D call: TRBD2 (5 bases). V was clipped by 2 bases and J by 7 bases, with 15 bases between them. In germline, CDR1 is MNHNS, CDR2 SASEGT. The CDR3 has 14 amino acids. The DNA of the CDR3 is TGTGCCAGCAGTGAATTAGGGCCCTCGGGGGAGCAGTACTTC. The encoded protein is CASSELGPSGEQYF.

The chain combines TRBV6-5 with TRBJ1-6; a possible D gene is TRBD1 (5 bases). The CDR3 totals 16 residues. CDR1 is MNHEY, CDR2 SVGAGI, per germline. The V and J ends lost 4 bases and 6 bases respectively, with 16 bases between them. CDR3: CASSFARQLANSPLHF. CDR3 coding DNA: TGTGCCAGCAGTTTCGCCCGACAGTTAGCTAATTCACCCCTCCACTTT.

This clone is a singleton in its sample. The chain uses TRBV11-2 and TRBJ2-1; 7 bases are a match to TRBD1. Germline V gene lookup returns CDR1 SGHAT and CDR2 FQNNGV. V trimming: 5 bases; J trimming: 7 bases; junction bases outside the gene matches: 8. This CDR3 contains 14 residues. CDR3: CASSLQGFKNEQFF. The CDR3 DNA reads as TGTGCCAGCAGCCTACAGGGGTTCAAAAATGAGCAGTTCTTC.

This clone was found once. The chain combines TRBV29-1 with TRBJ1-1; 7 positions agree with TRBD1. Germline CDR1 and CDR2: SQVTM and ANQGSEA. The CDR3 runs to 13 residues. V trimming: 4 bases; J trimming: 1 base; junction bases outside the gene matches: 3. This chain's CDR3 is CSVGPGGNTEAFF. CDR3 sequence (DNA): TGCAGCGTTGGACCAGGGGGGAACACTGAAGCTTTCTTT.

The genes are TRBV6-1 and TRBJ1-2; no reliable D call. The CDR3 contains 12 residues. The germline V gene has CDR1 MNHNS and CDR2 SASEGT. V was pared by 4 bases and J by 8 bases, with 11 bases between. The CDR3 DNA reads as TGTGCCAGCAGTGTTACAGCTGAGGGCTACACCTTC. This translates into CASSVTAEGYTF.

In its sample, this clone was seen a few times. The chain joins TRBV6-1 to TRBJ1-5, with 7 positions matching TRBD1. Germline V CDR1 and CDR2: MNHNS, SASEGT. V trimming: 10 bases; J trimming: 6 bases; junction bases outside the gene matches: 6. The CDR3 covers 12 residues. The CDR3 sequence: CATLTGLQPQHF. In DNA form, the CDR3 reads TGTGCCACCTTGACAGGGCTTCAGCCCCAGCATTTT.

V gene TRBV28 combines with J gene TRBJ1-4; D may be TRBD1 (6 bases). The CDR3 spans 14 residues. With 3 bases removed from V and 6 bases from J, the gap between germline ends came to 11 bases. CDR1 MDHEN and CDR2 SYDVKM come from the germline V gene. The CDR3 region has the DNA TGTGCCAGCAGTTTCACAGGGTGGGATGAAAAACTGTTTTTT. Amino acids: CASSFTGWDEKLFF.

The rearrangement uses TRBV2 and TRBJ1-6; D not resolved. V was clipped by 2 bases and J by 13 bases, with 18 bases between them. This CDR3 spans 15 amino acids. Germline CDR1 and CDR2: SNHLY and FYNNEI. The CDR3 sequence: CASSESARGRTPLHF. The CDR3 region has the DNA TGTGCCAGCAGTGAATCGGCCCGAGGGAGGACGCCCCTCCACTTT. The whole variable domain, filled in from reference TRBV2 and TRBJ1-6, reads EPEVTQTPSHQVTQMGQEVILRCVPISNHLYFYWYRQILGQKVEFLVSFYNNEISEKSEIFDDQFSVERPDGSNFTLKIRSTKLEDSAMYFCASSESARGRTPLHFGNGTRLTVT.

This chain links TRBV19 with TRBJ1-6, with 9 bases fitting TRBD1. The CDR3 spans 15 residues. Per the germline V gene, CDR1 is LNHDA and CDR2 is SQIVND (reference sequence). V gave up 7 bases and J gave up 5 bases; unmatched junction bases: 6. CDR3 DNA: TGTGCCAGTATGGAACAGGGGGCACATAATTCACCCCTCCACTTT. Translating it yields CASMEQGAHNSPLHF.

This clone was seen a single time. V usage is TRBV5-1 and J usage is TRBJ1-3; a possible D gene is TRBD1 (6 bases). The germline V gene has CDR1 SGHRS and CDR2 YFSETQ. The CDR3 contains 15 residues. V was clipped by 0 bases and J by 3 bases, with 10 bases between them. DNA of the CDR3: TGCGCCAGCAGCTTGGGTGCAGGGGATGGAAACACCATATATTTT. This gives the protein CASSLGAGDGNTIYF.

The J gene is TRBJ2-5, the V gene TRBV2, with D tentatively TRBD1 (6 bases). Germline CDR1 and CDR2: SNHLY and FYNNEI. V was cut by 6 bases and J by 5 bases, with 13 bases left in between. CDR3 length equals 13 residues. The CDR3 region is CASSQTGRETQYF. CDR3 nucleotides: TGTGCCAGCAGCCAGACAGGCCGCGAGACCCAGTACTTC.

The chain joins TRBV6-6 to TRBJ2-1; 9 nucleotides line up with TRBD2. V lost 2 bases and J lost 4; bases outside the gene matches: 0. The CDR3 covers 14 residues. The germline CDR1 and CDR2 sequences are MNHNY and SVGAGI (reference sequence). For the CDR3, the DNA is TGTGCCAGCAGTTACGCGGGGGGGTACAATGAGCAGTTCTTC. Amino acid sequence: CASSYAGGYNEQFF.

This clone was seen a few times. This rearrangement joins TRBV2 to TRBJ1-2, with D tentatively TRBD1 (6 bases). The CDR3 runs 16 residues. The germline V and J ends were trimmed by 6 bases and 4 bases, with 21 bases remaining between them. Germline CDR1 SNHLY, CDR2 FYNNEI. The CDR3 reads CASRALQGPLRYGYTF. The CDR3 nucleotides read TGTGCCAGCAGAGCTTTACAGGGTCCGTTGCGCTATGGCTACACCTTC.

The V call is TRBV15, the J call TRBJ1-2, with D tentatively TRBD1 (5 bases). CDR3 size: 17 residues. V was trimmed by 3 bases and J by 0 bases, leaving 17 bases between them. In germline, CDR1 is LNHNV, CDR2 YYDKDF (reference sequence). DNA for the CDR3: TGTGCCACCAGCAGGAGGACCCGGACAACTTCTAACTATGGCTACACCTTC. It encodes CATSRRTRTTSNYGYTF.

V gene TRBV5-5 combines with J gene TRBJ1-1; D perhaps matches TRBD1 (5 bases). V was trimmed by 0 bases and J by 7 bases, leaving 13 bases between them. The germline gives CDR1 SGHKS, CDR2 YYEKEE (reference sequence). The CDR3 covers 14 residues. CDR3 DNA: TGTGCCAGCAGCTTGGCTCTATTACAGGATGAAGCTTTCTTT. Protein product: CASSLALLQDEAFF.

The chain combines TRBV30 with TRBJ1-1; 8 bases are a match to TRBD1. The CDR3 spans 13 residues. V dropped 3 bases and J dropped 5; count of bases not matched to a gene: 5. The germline V gene has CDR1 GTSNPN and CDR2 SVGIG (reference sequence). CDR3 bases: TGTGCCTGGAGCCTAGGACAGGGAACTGAAGCTTTCTTT. The encoded protein is CAWSLGQGTEAFF.

This chain joins TRBV19 and TRBJ1-2; D unclear. V was cut by 3 bases and J by 3 bases, with 11 bases left in between. In germline, CDR1 is LNHDA, CDR2 SQIVND (reference sequence). CDR3 length: 14 residues. CDR3 region: CASSMAFGDYGYTF. The DNA for the CDR3 is TGTGCCAGTAGTATGGCCTTTGGAGACTATGGCTACACCTTC. Full variable domain (outside the CDR3, taken from reference TRBV19 and TRBJ1-2): DGGITQSPKYLFRKEGQNVTLSCEQNLNHDAMYWYRQDPGQGLRLIYYSQIVNDFQKGDIAEGYSVSREKKESFPLTVTSAQKNPTAFYLCASSMAFGDYGYTFGSGTRLTVV.

The chain recombines TRBV7-9 with TRBJ1-4; 8 bases map to TRBD1. Unmatched junction bases numbered 4, after V lost 5 bases and J lost 5 bases. Germline V gene data show CDR1 as SEHNR and CDR2 as FQNEAQ (reference sequence). The length of the CDR3 is 14 residues. CDR3 sequence reads: CASSEGTGNEKLFF. The DNA of the CDR3 is TGTGCCAGCAGCGAGGGGACAGGAAATGAAAAACTGTTTTTT. The full variable domain, in which reference TRBV7-9 and TRBJ1-4 provide the parts outside the CDR3, is DTGVSQNPRHKITKRGQNVTFRCDPISEHNRLYWYRQTLGQGPEFLTYFQNEAQLEKSRLLSDRFSAERPKGSFSTLEIQRTEQGDSAMYLCASSEGTGNEKLFFGSGTQLSVL.

This clone was picked up one time. The chain employs TRBV7-2 and TRBJ1-1; a possible D gene is TRBD1 (5 bases). The CDR3 covers 13 residues. Germline V gives CDR1 SGHTA, CDR2 FQGNSA. V lost 5 bases and J lost 1, with 8 bases in between. The CDR3: CASSDQGNTEAFF. CDR3 coding DNA: TGTGCCAGCAGCGATCAGGGGAACACTGAAGCTTTCTTT.

The rearrangement joins TRBV7-6 to TRBJ1-4; 7 bases are a match to TRBD1. This CDR3 region has 15 residues. Looked up from germline, CDR1 is SGHVS and CDR2 is FNYEAQ. The ends lost 1 base at V and 7 bases at J; junction bases unmatched: 6. The CDR3 DNA follows: TGTGCCAGCAGCTTAGTTATAGGGACAGTTGAAAAACTGTTTTTT. It translates to CASSLVIGTVEKLFF.

The V gene is TRBV19, the J gene TRBJ1-2; tentative D call: TRBD1 (5 bases). Trimming removed 5 bases from V and 7 bases from J, with 17 bases in between. Germline CDR1 reads LNHDA; CDR2 reads SQIVND (reference sequence). CDR3 size: 14 residues. The CDR3 spells CASSHPAGVGGYTF. Written as DNA, the CDR3 is TGTGCCAGTAGTCATCCCGCGGGGGTAGGTGGCTACACCTTC.